This passage covers 12 T cell receptor beta chains from one sample sequenced in a study of early T cells in non-severe SARS-CoV-2 infection. Via MiXCR, TCRdb re-called the 5' RACE reads, giving one row per CDR3 protein. The profile covers roughly 88,000 distinct CDR3 sequences, with approximately 14% appearing a single time and 5% to 7% taken by the ten largest. Material for sequencing was whole blood. The source is an adult who was a healthcare worker with PCR-confirmed SARS-CoV-2 infection or an uninfected control (not recorded which).

This rearrangement joins TRBV5-1 to TRBJ2-3; no definite D call. V was pared by 0 bases and J by 2 bases, with 4 bases between. CDR1 SGHRS and CDR2 YFSETQ come from the germline V gene. This CDR3 comprises 13 residues. CDR3 region: CASSLDYTDTQYF. Here the CDR3 DNA reads TGCGCCAGCAGCTTGGATTACACAGATACGCAGTATTTT.

Only a few counts were recorded for this clonotype. The V call is TRBV7-9, the J call TRBJ2-5, with D perhaps TRBD2 (6 bases). V lost 5 bases and J 4 bases, leaving 14 bases between the germline ends. The V gene's germline CDR1 is SEHNR and CDR2 FQNEAQ (reference sequence). CDR3 length: 14 amino acids. CDR3 sequence (DNA): TGTGCCAGCAGCCGAGACTGGGGAGGAGAGACCCAGTACTTC. Translating it yields CASSRDWGGETQYF.

This clonotype showed up just a few times. The V and J genes are TRBV4-2 and TRBJ1-6; 7 bases are a match to TRBD1. Per germline, CDR1 LGHNA and CDR2 YNFKEQ. The CDR3 is made up of 16 amino acids. V lost 0 bases to trimming and J lost 8 bases; unmatched junction nucleotides: 7. The CDR3 DNA is TGTGCCAGCAGCCAAGATCTAACAGGGGTTGATTCACCCCTCCACTTT. Translating gives CASSQDLTGVDSPLHF.

The chain combines TRBV11-2 with TRBJ2-7; D is unclear. V was clipped by 4 bases and J by 7 bases, with 8 bases between them. Germline assignment: CDR1 SGHAT and CDR2 FQNNGV. The CDR3 length is 11 residues. CDR3 bases: TGTGCCAGCAGCTCTCATGCGGAGCAGTACTTC. Translating gives CASSSHAEQYF.

This clonotype was seen repeatedly, ten times or more. This chain joins TRBV18 and TRBJ1-2; no definite D call. CDR1 and CDR2 (germline): KGHSH, LQKENI. The length of the CDR3 is 13 residues. V shed 6 bases and J shed 4 bases, with 12 bases lying between them. The CDR3 loop is CASSESLGYGYTF. As DNA, the CDR3 is TGTGCCAGCTCCGAAAGTTTGGGCTATGGCTACACCTTC.

This clonotype was found many times. This rearrangement joins TRBV28 to TRBJ2-2; D remains ambiguous. The length of the CDR3 is 12 residues. Trimming took off 6 bases at V and 4 bases at J, with 6 bases between the two ends. Germline V gene data show CDR1 as MDHEN and CDR2 as SYDVKM. CDR3 loop: CASSLGTGELFF. CDR3 sequence (DNA): TGTGCCAGCAGCCTCGGCACCGGGGAGCTGTTTTTT.

Many counts were recorded for this clonotype. V is TRBV28 and J is TRBJ2-3; D gene ambiguous. The CDR3 consists of 15 residues. Germline V gives CDR1 MDHEN, CDR2 SYDVKM. V lost 2 bases and J lost 4, with 13 bases in between. CDR3 in DNA: TGTGCCAGCAGTTTAGGGTTCCAACGCGCAGATACGCAGTATTTT. Translating it yields CASSLGFQRADTQYF.

The V gene is TRBV10-1, the J gene TRBJ1-3, with D possibly matching TRBD1 (5 bases). Germline V gene data show CDR1 as WNHNN and CDR2 as SYGVQD (reference sequence). The CDR3 consists of 13 residues. V was trimmed by 8 bases and J by 0 bases, leaving 8 bases between them. In DNA, the CDR3 is TGCGCCAGCTCGACAGACTCTGGAAACACCATATATTTT. It codes for CASSTDSGNTIYF.

The rearrangement joins TRBV20-1 to TRBJ2-7, with D possibly TRBD1 on 8 matching bases. CDR1 DFQATT and CDR2 SNEGSKA come from the germline V gene (reference sequence). The CDR3 has 12 amino acids. Trimming cost V 6 bases and J 6 bases, with 15 bases left between them. For the CDR3, the DNA is TGCAGTGCACCACAGGGGGGGAGCGAGCAGTACTTC. Translation gives CSAPQGGSEQYF.

The chain has TRBV19 and TRBJ1-4; TRBD1 matches 7 bases. The CDR3 covers 16 residues. Germline V gene lookup returns CDR1 LNHDA and CDR2 SQIVND (reference sequence). V lost 5 bases and J lost 7; bases outside the gene matches: 13. Here the CDR3 reads CASSASTGSLTEKLFF. The CDR3, as DNA: TGTGCCAGTAGTGCCTCGACAGGGTCATTGACTGAAAAACTGTTTTTT.

The rearrangement joins TRBV10-3 to TRBJ1-2; 7 nucleotides match TRBD1. The CDR3 loop spans 16 amino acids. J lost 4 bases, V lost 0 bases, and 8 bases had no gene match. Germline CDR1 reads ENHRY; CDR2 reads SYGVKD. DNA for the CDR3: TGTGCCATCAGTGAGTCTGTCGCAGGGGGAAGCTATGGCTACACCTTC. It specifies CAISESVAGGSYGYTF.

This clonotype was counted many times. V and J are TRBV27 and TRBJ2-2, with 8 bases that match TRBD1. Germline V gene data show CDR1 as MNHEY and CDR2 as SMNVEV (reference sequence). J lost 5 bases, V lost 8 bases, and 10 bases had no gene match. CDR3 size: 15 residues. CDR3 in amino acids: CASARARTGTGELFF. CDR3 sequence (DNA): TGTGCCAGCGCCCGAGCGCGGACAGGGACCGGGGAGCTGTTTTTT.